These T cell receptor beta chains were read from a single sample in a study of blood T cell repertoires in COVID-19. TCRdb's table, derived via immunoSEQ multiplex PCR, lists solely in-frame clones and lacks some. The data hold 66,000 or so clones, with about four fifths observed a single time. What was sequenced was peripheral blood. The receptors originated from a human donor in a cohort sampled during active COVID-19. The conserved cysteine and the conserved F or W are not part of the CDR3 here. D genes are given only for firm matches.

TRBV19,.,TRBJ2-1,ASSIPGLNEQF
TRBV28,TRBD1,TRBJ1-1,ASSSGTGVMTF
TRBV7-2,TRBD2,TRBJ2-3,ASSLRGPSGTRTDTQY
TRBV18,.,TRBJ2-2,ASSPVAEHTGELF
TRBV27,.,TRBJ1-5,ASSSVTPGPQH
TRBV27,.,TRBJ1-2,ASSSISRGGYT
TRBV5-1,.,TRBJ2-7,ASSLGSSSYEQY
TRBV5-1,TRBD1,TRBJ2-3,ASSSQGAGDTQY
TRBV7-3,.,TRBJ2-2,ASSLIGGNTGELF
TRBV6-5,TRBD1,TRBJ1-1,ASSYSRDRGTEAF
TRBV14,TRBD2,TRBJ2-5,ASSPMGLAKQETQY
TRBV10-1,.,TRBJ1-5,ASRHTGESQPQH
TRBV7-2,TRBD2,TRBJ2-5,ASSMTSGKETQY
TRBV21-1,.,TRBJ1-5,ASSKLGQGLGNQPQH
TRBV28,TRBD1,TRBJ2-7,ASYRQGATEQY
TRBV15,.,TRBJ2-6,ATSQFGFSGANVLT
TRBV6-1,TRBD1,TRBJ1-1,ASSKGQGASGNTEAF
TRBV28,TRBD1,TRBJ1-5,ASRITGGGQPQH
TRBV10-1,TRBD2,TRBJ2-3,ASSGSGASTDTQY
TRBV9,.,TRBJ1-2,ASTPGLDGYT
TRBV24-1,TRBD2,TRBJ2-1,ATSDPRGDSYNEQF
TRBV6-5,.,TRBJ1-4,ATRRGGSNEKLF
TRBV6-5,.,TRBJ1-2,ASSPRGGIDGYT
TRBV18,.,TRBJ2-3,ASSPRGVTDTQY
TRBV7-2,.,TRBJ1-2,ASSLGPGYGGYT
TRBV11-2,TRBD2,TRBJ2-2,ASSLRLADTGELF
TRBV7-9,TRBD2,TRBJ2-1,ASSLQRELQF
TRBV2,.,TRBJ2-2,ASGTLNTGELF
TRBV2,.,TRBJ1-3,GGGPGNTIY
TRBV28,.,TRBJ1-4,ASSEVLPREKLF
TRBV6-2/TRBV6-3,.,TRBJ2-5,ASSGRGRETQY
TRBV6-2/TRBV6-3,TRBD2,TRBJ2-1,ASSYESTSGRNEQF
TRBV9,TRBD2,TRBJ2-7,ASSVLAGGEGEQY
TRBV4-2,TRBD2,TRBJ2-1,ASGLRGGRGNEQF
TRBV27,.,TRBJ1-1,ASSLSKGRNTEAF
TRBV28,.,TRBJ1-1,ASSFPDRNTEAF
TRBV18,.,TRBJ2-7,ASSPLPGASEQY
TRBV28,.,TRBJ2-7,ASRLGRARGQY
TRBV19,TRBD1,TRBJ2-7,ASSGTGRLGQY
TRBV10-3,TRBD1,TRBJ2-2,AISVLDRETGELF
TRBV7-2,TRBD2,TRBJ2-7,ASSLTGGPGRHSYEQY
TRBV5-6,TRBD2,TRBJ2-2,ASSYGLVAGELF
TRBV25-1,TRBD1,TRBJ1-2,ASSLTGFGYT
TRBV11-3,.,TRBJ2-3,ASSPRDTPGDTQY
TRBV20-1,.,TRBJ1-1,SASGHLEAF
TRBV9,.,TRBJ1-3,ASSVGPDSGNTIY
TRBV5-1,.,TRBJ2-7,ASSLTGGSSYEQY
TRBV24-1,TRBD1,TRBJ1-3,ATSDRTGGVGNTIY
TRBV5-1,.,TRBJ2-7,ASSLVRGAGEQY
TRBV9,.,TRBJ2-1,ASSLRGRGTNEQF
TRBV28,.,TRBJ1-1,ASSILWQRAEAF
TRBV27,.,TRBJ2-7,ASSLSTPRGWGPYEQY
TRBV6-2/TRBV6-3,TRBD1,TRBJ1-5,ASSYAMGGTGLEPQH
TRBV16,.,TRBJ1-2,ASTQREYGYT